These T cell receptor beta chains were read from a single sample in a study of glioma-infiltrating T cells. MiXCR was run by TCRdb on the multiplex PCR reads, yielding one entry per CDR3 protein. Of about 89,000 distinct CDR3 sequences listed, about 25% were seen once; the top ten hold about 6.6%. The specimen sequenced was glioma tissue, nonneoplastic brain tissue, or PBMCs (not recorded which). These receptors came from a human donor with low-grade glioma or glioblastoma, undergoing nonglioma brain surgery, or in good health (not recorded which). The CDR3 runs from the conserved cysteine through the conserved F or W. D genes are given only for firm matches. The size entry is marked missing in some rows and otherwise reads once, few, many or a size class.

TRBV18,-,TRBD1,TRBJ2-5,16,CASSPGTGAPQETQYF,TGTGCCAGCTCACCTGGGACAGGAGCTCCTCAAGAGACCCAGTACTTC
TRBV4-1,many,-,TRBJ2-1,13,CASSQIQLNEQFF,TGCGCCAGCAGCCAAATTCAGCTCAATGAGCAGTTCTTC
TRBV18,few,-,TRBJ1-2,14,CASSWEAATYGYTF,TGTGCCAGCTCATGGGAGGCCGCAACCTATGGCTACACCTTC
TRBV10-2,few,-,TRBJ2-1,15,CASRERPSSYNEQFF,TGCGCCAGCAGGGAGCGGCCGAGCTCCTACAATGAGCAGTTCTTC
TRBV7-9,few,-,TRBJ2-3,14,CASSTGITTDTQYF,TGTGCCAGCAGCACTGGGATCACCACAGATACGCAGTATTTT
TRBV14,few,-,TRBJ2-6,17,CASSQDRRGLGANVLTF,TGTGCCAGCAGCCAAGATCGGAGGGGTCTTGGGGCCAACGTCCTGACTTTC
TRBV12-3/TRBV12-4,few,-,TRBJ2-2,13,CASSLQLTGELFF,TGTGCCAGCAGTCTACAGCTTACCGGGGAGCTGTTTTTT
TRBV29-1,few,TRBD2,TRBJ2-1,17,CSVEQQPRTSGYNEQFF,TGCAGCGTTGAACAGCAGCCAAGGACTAGCGGTTACAATGAGCAGTTCTTC
TRBV2,-,-,TRBJ1-2,15,CASSDGERSRGGYTF,TGTGCCAGCAGTGACGGGGAAAGGTCGCGAGGTGGCTACACCTTC
TRBV15,many,-,TRBJ2-1,17,CATSRDLSGSSYNEQFF,TGTGCCACCAGCAGAGACCTGTCAGGGAGCTCCTACAATGAGCAGTTCTTC
TRBV7-2,once,TRBD1,TRBJ1-1,17,CASSVYGQGKTNTEAFF,TGTGCCAGCAGCGTATACGGACAGGGCAAGACGAACACTGAAGCCTTCTTT
TRBV12-3/TRBV12-4,many,-,TRBJ2-7,13,CASSLAGESRQYF,TGTGCCAGCAGTTTAGCGGGAGAGTCTCGGCAGTACTTC
TRBV20-1,many,TRBD2,TRBJ2-7,16,CSASPGTSGRKYEQYF,TGCAGTGCTAGCCCCGGGACTAGCGGGAGGAAATACGAGCAGTACTTC
TRBV6-2/TRBV6-3,many,TRBD2,TRBJ2-7,13,CASSYGTSYEQYF,TGTGCCAGCAGTTACGGGACTAGCTACGAGCAGTACTTC
TRBV10-3,many,-,TRBJ1-1,13,CAISGNLGPEAFF,TGTGCCATCAGTGGGAACTTGGGACCTGAAGCTTTCTTT
TRBV6-2/TRBV6-3,many,-,TRBJ2-5,15,CASSYATGSWKTQYF,TGTGCCAGCAGTTACGCGACCGGATCCTGGAAGACCCAGTACTTC
TRBV10-3,-,TRBD1,TRBJ1-2,14,CAISGSTGNYNYTF,TGTGCCATCAGTGGTTCGACAGGGAACTATAACTACACCTTC
TRBV4-1,many,-,TRBJ1-1,17,CASSQEWSSLVRTEAFF,TGCGCCAGCAGCCAGGAATGGTCTTCCCTGGTGCGCACTGAAGCTTTCTTT
TRBV6-6,many,TRBD1,TRBJ2-7,14,CASSYSGTGGEQYF,TGTGCCAGCAGTTACTCGGGGACAGGGGGGGAGCAGTACTTC
TRBV7-9,-,TRBD1,TRBJ2-3,16,CASSIRRDRGPDTQYF,TGTGCCAGCAGCATTAGACGGGACAGGGGCCCAGATACGCAGTATTTT
TRBV20-1,many,-,TRBJ2-7,13,CSARVRNSYEQYF,TGCAGTGCTAGAGTCAGGAACTCCTACGAGCAGTACTTC
TRBV18,many,TRBD1,TRBJ2-3,15,CASSPRGQGSDTQYF,TGTGCCAGCTCACCAAGGGGACAGGGATCAGATACGCAGTATTTT
TRBV6-1,many,TRBD1,TRBJ2-7,14,CASSPTTGGNEQYF,TGTGCCAGCAGTCCCACGACAGGGGGCAACGAGCAGTACTTC
TRBV5-1,-,-,TRBJ1-1,15,CASSLTGTMNTEAFF,TGCGCCAGCAGCTTGACAGGTACTATGAACACTGAAGCTTTCTTT
TRBV7-2,many,TRBD1,TRBJ1-5,15,CASSPQDRGKQPQHF,TGTGCCAGCAGCCCCCAGGACAGGGGGAAGCAGCCCCAGCATTTT
TRBV5-4,few,-,TRBJ1-2,15,CASSPSRGLDYDYTF,TGTGCCAGCAGCCCATCCCGGGGTCTCGACTATGACTACACCTTC
TRBV3-1,many,-,TRBJ2-5,12,CASSQEPETQYF,TGTGCCAGCAGCCAAGAACCAGAGACCCAGTACTTC
TRBV14,many,TRBD1,TRBJ1-1,16,CASSRYRGQRNTEAFF,TGTGCCAGCAGCCGATACAGGGGACAGAGGAACACTGAAGCTTTCTTT
TRBV12-3/TRBV12-4,many,-,TRBJ2-5,13,CASSLFYQETQYF,TGTGCCAGCAGTTTGTTCTACCAAGAGACCCAGTACTTC
TRBV12-3/TRBV12-4,many,TRBD2,TRBJ2-3,15,CATHQSAGRTDTQYF,TGTGCCACCCACCAGTCAGCGGGACGCACAGATACGCAGTATTTT
TRBV4-1,many,-,TRBJ1-4,13,CASSRTLNEKLFF,TGCGCCAGCAGTCGGACTCTTAATGAAAAACTGTTTTTT
TRBV7-9,-,-,TRBJ2-7,14,CASSSGDTPYEQYF,TGTGCCAGCAGCTCGGGGGACACCCCCTACGAGCAGTACTTC
TRBV29-1,-,-,TRBJ1-1,12,CSVATLNTEAFF,TGCAGCGTTGCCACTTTGAACACTGAAGCTTTCTTT
TRBV20-1,many,-,TRBJ2-1,15,CSASRRAVQNNEQFF,TGCAGTGCTAGCCGGAGGGCCGTACAAAACAATGAGCAGTTCTTC
TRBV7-2,many,-,TRBJ2-5,14,CASSLVLGGETQYF,TGTGCCAGCAGCTTAGTCTTGGGGGGAGAGACCCAGTACTTC
TRBV28,many,TRBD1,TRBJ1-4,14,CASRTGPVNEKLFF,TGTGCCAGTCGGACAGGCCCCGTTAATGAAAAACTGTTTTTT
TRBV10-3,many,TRBD2,TRBJ2-3,20,CATKTGRGTSGRALADTQYF,TGTGCCACCAAAACAGGGCGCGGGACTAGCGGGAGGGCCTTAGCAGATACGCAGTATTTT
TRBV19,many,-,TRBJ2-3,15,CASSITGIGTDTQYF,TGTGCCAGTAGTATAACCGGGATTGGCACAGATACGCAGTATTTT
TRBV2,-,TRBD2,TRBJ2-5,14,CASRLGLAGETQYF,TGTGCCAGCAGGCTTGGACTAGCGGGAGAGACCCAGTACTTC
TRBV20-1,-,-,TRBJ1-1,12,CSASQLNTEAFF,TGCAGTGCTTCCCAACTGAACACTGAAGCATTCTTT
TRBV6-1,many,TRBD2,TRBJ2-3,14,CASNKLADTDTQYF,TGTGCCAGCAACAAACTAGCGGACACAGATACGCAGTATTTT
TRBV19,many,-,TRBJ2-1,15,CASSIRSQTINEQFF,TGTGCCAGTAGTATTAGGTCGCAGACTATCAATGAGCAGTTCTTC
TRBV7-8,few,TRBD1,TRBJ2-7,16,CASSAQQGPRSYEQYF,TGTGCCAGCAGCGCCCAACAGGGGCCGAGATCGTACGAGCAGTACTTC
TRBV5-4,-,TRBD1,TRBJ2-5,16,CASSTGSRTGQETQYF,TGTGCCAGCAGCACTGGAAGTCGGACAGGCCAAGAGACCCAGTACTTC
TRBV6-6,once,-,TRBJ1-1,15,CASSYEGKPNTEAFF,TGTGCCAGCAGTTACGAGGGAAAACCGAACACTGAAGCTTTCTTT
TRBV6-1,many,TRBD1,TRBJ2-1,15,CASRQAGTGGNEQFF,TGTGCCAGCAGGCAAGCCGGGACAGGGGGTAATGAGCAGTTCTTC